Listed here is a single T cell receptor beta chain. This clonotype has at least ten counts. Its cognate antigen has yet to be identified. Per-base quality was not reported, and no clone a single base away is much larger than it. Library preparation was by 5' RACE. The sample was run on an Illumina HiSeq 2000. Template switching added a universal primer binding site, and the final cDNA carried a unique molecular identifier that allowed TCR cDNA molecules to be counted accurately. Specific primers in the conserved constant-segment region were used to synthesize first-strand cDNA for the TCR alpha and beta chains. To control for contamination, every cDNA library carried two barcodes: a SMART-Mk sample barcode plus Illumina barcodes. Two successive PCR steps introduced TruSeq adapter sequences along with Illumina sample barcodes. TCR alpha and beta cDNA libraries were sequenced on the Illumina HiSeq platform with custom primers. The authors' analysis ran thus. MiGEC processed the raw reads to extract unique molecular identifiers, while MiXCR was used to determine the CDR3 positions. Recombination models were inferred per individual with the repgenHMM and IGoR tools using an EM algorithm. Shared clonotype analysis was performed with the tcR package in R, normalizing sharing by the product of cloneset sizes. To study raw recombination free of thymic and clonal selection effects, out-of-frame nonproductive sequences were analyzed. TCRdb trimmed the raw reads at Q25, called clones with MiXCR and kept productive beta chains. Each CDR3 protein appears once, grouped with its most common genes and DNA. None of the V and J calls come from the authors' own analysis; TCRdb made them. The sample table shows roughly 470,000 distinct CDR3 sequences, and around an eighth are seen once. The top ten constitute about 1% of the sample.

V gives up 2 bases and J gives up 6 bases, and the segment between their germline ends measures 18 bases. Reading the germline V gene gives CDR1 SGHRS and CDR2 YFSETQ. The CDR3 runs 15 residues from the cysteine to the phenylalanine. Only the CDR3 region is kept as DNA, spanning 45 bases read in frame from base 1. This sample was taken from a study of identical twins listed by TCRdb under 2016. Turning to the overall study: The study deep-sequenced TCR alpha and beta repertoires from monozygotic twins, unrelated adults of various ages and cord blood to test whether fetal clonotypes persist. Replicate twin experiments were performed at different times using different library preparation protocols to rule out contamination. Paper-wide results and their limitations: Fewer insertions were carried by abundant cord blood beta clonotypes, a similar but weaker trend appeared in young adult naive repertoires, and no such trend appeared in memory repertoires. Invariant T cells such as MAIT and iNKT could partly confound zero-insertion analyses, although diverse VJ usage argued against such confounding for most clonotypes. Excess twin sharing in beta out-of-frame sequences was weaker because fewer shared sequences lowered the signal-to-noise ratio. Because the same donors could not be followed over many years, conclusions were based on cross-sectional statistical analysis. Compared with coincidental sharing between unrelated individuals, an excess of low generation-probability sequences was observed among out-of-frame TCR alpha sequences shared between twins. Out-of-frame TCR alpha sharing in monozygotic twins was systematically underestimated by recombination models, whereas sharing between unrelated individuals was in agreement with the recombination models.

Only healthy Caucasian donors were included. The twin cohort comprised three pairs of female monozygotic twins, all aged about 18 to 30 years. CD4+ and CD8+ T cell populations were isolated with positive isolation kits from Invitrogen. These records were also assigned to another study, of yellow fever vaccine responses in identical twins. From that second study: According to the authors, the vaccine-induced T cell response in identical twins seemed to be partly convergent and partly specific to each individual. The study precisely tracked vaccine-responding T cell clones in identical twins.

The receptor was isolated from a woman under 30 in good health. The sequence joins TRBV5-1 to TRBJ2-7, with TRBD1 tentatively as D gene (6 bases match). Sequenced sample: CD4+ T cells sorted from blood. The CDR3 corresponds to CASSLQGADWSEQYF. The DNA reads TGCGCCAGCAGCTTACAGGGAGCCGACTGGTCCGAGCAGTACTTC.